The 9 T cell receptor beta chains in this list originate from one sample, sequenced in a study of T cells in localized non-small cell lung cancer. This table comes from immunoSEQ multiplex PCR, and its TCRdb copy is limited to in-frame clones, with some not included. The data hold 70,000 to 80,000 clones, with approximately 90% observed a single time. The sample in question was peripheral blood, obtained before any cancer treatment. Every receptor here comes from a woman between 35 and 75 years old with stage I squamous cell lung carcinoma.

This clone was recorded a few times. The genes are TRBV6-5 and TRBJ1-2; perhaps TRBD1 as D (5 bases). V was trimmed by 4 bases and J by 0 bases, leaving 12 bases between them. The CDR3 totals 15 residues. Per germline, CDR1 MNHEY and CDR2 SVGAGI. In DNA, the CDR3 is TGTGCCAGCAGTTCCGGGGGAATCACTAACTATGGCTACACCTTC. It encodes CASSSGGITNYGYTF.

The chain carries TRBV29-1 and TRBJ1-2; no clear D gene. The germline V gene encodes CDR1 SQVTM and CDR2 ANQGSEA. The CDR3 loop spans 11 amino acids. V was clipped by 1 base and J by 2 bases, with 2 bases between them. The CDR3 coding sequence is TGCAGCGTTGAAGGGAACTATGGCTACACCTTC. Amino acid sequence: CSVEGNYGYTF.

The chain is built from TRBV19 and TRBJ2-1; D perhaps matches TRBD1 (5 bases). V lost 3 bases and J 11 bases, leaving 14 bases between the germline ends. Germline V gene sequence: CDR1 LNHDA, CDR2 SQIVND (reference sequence). The CDR3 loop spans 13 amino acids. As DNA, the CDR3 is TGTGCCAGTAGTATCCCTTCAGGGAACAAGCAGTTCTTC. It encodes CASSIPSGNKQFF.

V usage is TRBV19 and J usage is TRBJ2-3; 11 bases agree with TRBD1. J gave up 1 base and V 5 bases, and 11 bases lay outside the gene matches. Germline lookup yields CDR1 LNHDA and CDR2 SQIVND (reference sequence). The CDR3 consists of 18 residues. The CDR3 DNA is TGTGCCAGTAGTCAAACGGGACAGGGGGTCGGGGGCACAGATACGCAGTATTTT. It codes for CASSQTGQGVGGTDTQYF. Supplemented by reference TRBV19 and TRBJ2-3, the full variable domain reads DGGITQSPKYLFRKEGQNVTLSCEQNLNHDAMYWYRQDPGQGLRLIYYSQIVNDFQKGDIAEGYSVSREKKESFPLTVTSAQKNPTAFYLCASSQTGQGVGGTDTQYFGPGTRLTVL.

This clone was seen only once. The chain joins TRBV5-1 to TRBJ2-1; TRBD2 matches at 9 bases. Germline V gene lookup returns CDR1 SGHRS and CDR2 YFSETQ. The trim removed 4 bases at V and 8 bases at J, leaving 7 bases unmatched. The CDR3 spans 14 residues. As DNA, the CDR3 is TGCGCCAGCAGCCCCGGACTAGCGAGTCATGAGCAGTTCTTC. It translates to CASSPGLASHEQFF.

This clone was counted a single time. The chain has TRBV5-1 and TRBJ2-1, with 8 bases matching TRBD1. Germline trimming cut 4 bases from V and 4 bases from J; bases unmatched to any gene: 4. Germline-derived CDR1 and CDR2 are SGHRS and YFSETQ. This CDR3 region has 14 residues. CDR3: CASSAGQAYNEQFF. The CDR3 DNA sequence: TGCGCCAGCAGCGCGGGACAGGCTTACAATGAGCAGTTCTTC. The full variable domain, completed using reference TRBV5-1 and TRBJ2-1, is KAGVTQTPRYLIKTRGQQVTLSCSPISGHRSVSWYQQTPGQGLQFLFEYFSETQRNKGNFPGRFSGRQFSNSRSEMNVSTLELGDSALYLCASSAGQAYNEQFFGPGTRLTVL.

The chain recombines TRBV7-9 with TRBJ1-2; the D gene is possibly TRBD1 (6 bases). Between the trimmed V and J ends, which lost 3 bases and 8 bases, there was a span of 13 bases. This CDR3 contains 13 residues. CDR1 and CDR2 (germline): SEHNR, FQNEAQ (reference sequence). The CDR3 here is CASSFSGAMGYTF. The CDR3 DNA follows: TGTGCCAGCAGCTTTTCAGGGGCTATGGGCTACACCTTC.

In this sample, this clone turned up a few times. The chain joins TRBV2 to TRBJ1-1; D is ambiguous. Germline V lookup: CDR1 SNHLY, CDR2 FYNNEI. The CDR3 is 13 residues long. With 2 bases removed from V and 11 bases from J, the gap between germline ends came to 15 bases. CDR3 DNA sequence: TGTGCCAGCAGTGAATCAGGCCCCGTGGGGGCTTTCTTT. Protein: CASSESGPVGAFF.

J is TRBJ2-7 and V is TRBV7-6; perhaps TRBD2 as D (6 bases). V dropped 5 bases and J dropped 1 base, with 9 bases sitting between them. This CDR3 comprises 13 residues. Germline lookup yields CDR1 SGHVS and CDR2 FNYEAQ. CDR3 amino acids: CASSPGESYEQYF. The CDR3 DNA is TGTGCCAGCAGCCCGGGAGAATCCTACGAGCAGTACTTC. The variable domain in full, with the rest retrieved from reference TRBV7-6 and TRBJ2-7, is GAGVSQSPRYKVTKRGQDVALRCDPISGHVSLYWYRQALGQGPEFLTYFNYEAQQDKSGLPNDRFSAERPEGSISTLTIQRTEQRDSAMYRCASSPGESYEQYFGPGTRLTVT.